Reported below is one T cell receptor (beta chain). These data come from a study of blood T cell repertoires in COVID-19. Germline loops: CDR1 SNHLY, CDR2 FYNNEI. Trimming left V 1 base short and J 0 bases short, with 7 bases between. The CDR3 runs to 15 residues. Sequencing used immunoSEQ multiplex PCR; TCRdb keeps in-frame clones, though not all of them. The sample shows 120,000 to 150,000 clones, around 83% of them seen only once. This chain connects TRBV2 to TRBJ1-3; D is uncertain. The origin of this receptor is a man aged 25 to 40 with COVID-19, enrolled during active disease. The sample comprised peripheral blood. CDR3 sequence reads: CASSEGRSSGNTIYF. The CDR3 DNA reads as TGTGCCAGCAGTGAAGGTCGGAGCTCTGGAAACACCATATATTTT.